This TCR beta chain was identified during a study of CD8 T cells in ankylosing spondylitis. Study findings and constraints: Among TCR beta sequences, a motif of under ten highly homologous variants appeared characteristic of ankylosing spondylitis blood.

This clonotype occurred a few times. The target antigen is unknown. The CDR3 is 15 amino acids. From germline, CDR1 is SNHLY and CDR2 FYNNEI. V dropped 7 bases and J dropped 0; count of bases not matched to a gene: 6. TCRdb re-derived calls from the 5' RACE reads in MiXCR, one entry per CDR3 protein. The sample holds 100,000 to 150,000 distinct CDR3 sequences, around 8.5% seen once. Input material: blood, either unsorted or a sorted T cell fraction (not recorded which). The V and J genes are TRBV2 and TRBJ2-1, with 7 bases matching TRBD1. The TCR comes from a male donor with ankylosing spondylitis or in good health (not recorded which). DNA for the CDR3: TGTGCCAGCACCGAACAGGGGAGCTCCTACAATGAGCAGTTCTTC. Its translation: CASTEQGSSYNEQFF. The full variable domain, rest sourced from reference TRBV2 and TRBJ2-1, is EPEVTQTPSHQVTQMGQEVILRCVPISNHLYFYWYRQILGQKVEFLVSFYNNEISEKSEIFDDQFSVERPDGSNFTLKIRSTKLEDSAMYFCASTEQGSSYNEQFFGPGTRLTVL.